This T cell receptor beta chain came from a study of blood T cell repertoires in COVID-19. Profiled with immunoSEQ multiplex PCR; TCRdb holds only in-frame clones, not every one. Of 380,000 or so clones detected, 80% to 90% appear once; the ten largest clones hold over 1%. Only a few counts were recorded for this clone. CDR1 is SGHRS and CDR2 is YFSETQ in the germline V gene. The CDR3 consists of 17 residues. Trimming shortened V by 2 bases and J by 0 bases, and 14 bases separated the two germline ends. V usage is TRBV5-1 and J usage is TRBJ1-4, with D possibly being TRBD1 (5 bases). Sequencing input: peripheral blood. The sequence derives from a man between 35 and 55 years old with acute or convalescent COVID-19. The CDR3 nucleotides are TGCGCCAGCAGCTTTGGGTATAGGGGCACAACTAATGAAAAACTGTTTTTT. Its translation: CASSFGYRGTTNEKLFF.